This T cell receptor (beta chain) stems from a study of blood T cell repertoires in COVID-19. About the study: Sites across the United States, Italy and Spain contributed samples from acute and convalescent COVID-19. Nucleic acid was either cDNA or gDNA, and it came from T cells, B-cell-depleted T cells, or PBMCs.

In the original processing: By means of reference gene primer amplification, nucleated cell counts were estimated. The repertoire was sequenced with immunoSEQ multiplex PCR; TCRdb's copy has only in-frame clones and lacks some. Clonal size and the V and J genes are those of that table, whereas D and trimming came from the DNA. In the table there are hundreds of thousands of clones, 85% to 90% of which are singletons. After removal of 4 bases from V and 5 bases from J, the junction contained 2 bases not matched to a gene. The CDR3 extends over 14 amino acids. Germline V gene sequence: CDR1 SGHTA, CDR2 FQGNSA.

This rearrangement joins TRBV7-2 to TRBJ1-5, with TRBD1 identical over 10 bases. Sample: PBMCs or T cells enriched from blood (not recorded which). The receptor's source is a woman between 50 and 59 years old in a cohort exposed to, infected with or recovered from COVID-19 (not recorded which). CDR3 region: CASSSTGGYQPQHF. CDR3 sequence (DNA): TGTGCCAGCAGCTCGACAGGGGGCTATCAGCCCCAGCATTTT.